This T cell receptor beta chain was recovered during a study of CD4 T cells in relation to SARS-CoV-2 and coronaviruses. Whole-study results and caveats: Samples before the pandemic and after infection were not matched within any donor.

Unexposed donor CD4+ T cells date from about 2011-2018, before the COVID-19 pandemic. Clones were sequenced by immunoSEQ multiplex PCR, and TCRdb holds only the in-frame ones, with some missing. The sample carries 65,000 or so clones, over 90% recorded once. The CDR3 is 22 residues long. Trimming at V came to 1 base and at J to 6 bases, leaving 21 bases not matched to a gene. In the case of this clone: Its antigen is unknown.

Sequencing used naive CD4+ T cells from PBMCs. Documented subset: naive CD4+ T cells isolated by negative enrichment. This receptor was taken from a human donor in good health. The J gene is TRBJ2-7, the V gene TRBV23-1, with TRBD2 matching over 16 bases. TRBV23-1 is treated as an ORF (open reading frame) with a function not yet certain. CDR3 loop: CASSQFRPRGTSGRGFSFEQYF. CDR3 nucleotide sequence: TGCGCCAGCAGTCAATTCAGGCCGCGGGGGACTAGCGGGAGGGGTTTCTCTTTCGAGCAGTACTTC.